This T cell receptor (beta chain) was observed in a study of neurological immune-mediated disorders. MiXCR, applied by TCRdb to the 5' RACE reads, yields one record per CDR3 protein. The repertoire includes over 65,000 distinct CDR3 sequences, roughly 9.5% of them detected once, and 1.7% sits in the top ten. This CDR3 is 13 amino acids long. The V end lost 6 bases, the J end lost 4 bases, and 10 bases lay between the germline ends. This clonotype was observed many times. This clonotype was obtained from a man aged 50 to 60 in good health. This chain joins TRBV12-3 or TRBV12-4 and TRBJ1-3; the D is unclear. The sequencing input was PBMCs. CDR3 DNA: TGTGCCAGCAGGAGAGAGGACGGAAACACCATATATTTT. It specifies CASRREDGNTIYF.